Below, 5 T cell receptor beta chains from the same sample are listed, as sequenced in a study of T cells expressing NK-cell markers (dated by TCRdb to the early 2020s). Library preparation employed 5' RACE. Instrument on record: Illumina HiSeq 2000. The reads were reprocessed in TCRdb, with one entry per CDR3 protein sequence and no accompanying DNA. The sample's own table lists more than 250,000 distinct CDR3 sequences. The top ten constitute 0.39% of the sample. Sequenced input: blood T cells: a sorted CD56 or NKG2C T cell subset, CD4+ or CD8+ T cells, or bulk PBMC T cells (not recorded which). The receptors here all came from a man between 18 and 29 years old in good health. Donor details come from another sample of the same person, matched by shared clones.

The chain links TRBV12-3 or TRBV12-4 to TRBJ2-5; the D call from TCRdb, TRBD1, cannot be confirmed without DNA. CDR3 length: 12 amino acids. The CDR3 sequence is CASRGQGGTQYF.

The CDR3 reads CASRHLSGANVLTF. The chain recombines TRBV27 with TRBJ2-6. The CDR3 runs 14 residues. Per the germline V gene, CDR1 is MNHEY and CDR2 is SMNVEV (reference sequence).

The chain recombines TRBV29-1 with TRBJ1-1; TCRdb lists TRBD1, though no DNA is available to test this call. The CDR3 runs to 15 residues. CDR1 and CDR2 (germline): SQVTM, ANQGSEA. The CDR3 here is CSVRQRLSMNTEAFF.

The V call is TRBV20-1, the J call TRBJ2-3; TCRdb picks TRBD2, but there is no DNA to check that call. Looked up from germline, CDR1 is DFQATT and CDR2 is SNEGSKA (reference sequence). The CDR3 contains 15 residues. CDR3 residues: CSASRSGEATDTQYF.

The chain uses TRBV30 and TRBJ2-7; no DNA is available, so the TRBD2 call from TCRdb remains unchecked. Germline V lookup: CDR1 GTSNPN, CDR2 SVGIG (reference sequence). The CDR3 has 13 residues. The CDR3 sequence: CAWSIAGGYEQYF.